Below are 17 T cell receptor beta chains sequenced from a single sample in a study of T cell responses to AZD1222 COVID-19 vaccine (dated by TCRdb to about 2021). The library was prepared using the immunoSEQ multiplex PCR assay. Here the immuneACCESS table is served through TCRdb, limited to in-frame sequences with V and J called. Missing clones are a known gap in these copies; in checked studies unresolved V genes cover under half, and the rest lacks a known reason. The sample table holds 150,000 to 200,000 clones, of which roughly 93% were seen once. 0.75% to 1% of the sample goes to the ten largest clones. According to the study, the label for this sample's time point signals: baseline before first vaccination. The source was peripheral blood, collected on day 0 of AZD1222 vaccination. All receptors come from an adult in good health.

This chain connects TRBV9 to TRBJ1-1, with a weak D call TRBD1 (5 bases). Germline V lookup: CDR1 SGDLS, CDR2 YYNGEE. V lost 0 bases and J 10 bases, leaving 16 bases between the germline ends. The CDR3 is 14 amino acids. This CDR3 reads CASSVEGVTGTAFF. The CDR3 DNA sequence: TGTGCCAGCAGCGTAGAAGGGGTCACAGGAACAGCTTTCTTT. The whole variable domain, filled in from reference TRBV9 and TRBJ1-1, reads DSGVTQTPKHLITATGQRVTLRCSPRSGDLSVYWYQQSLDQGLQFLIQYYNGEERAKGNILERFSAQQFPDLHSELNLSSLELGDSALYFCASSVEGVTGTAFFGQGTRLTVV.

The table lists this clone with a few counts. In DNA, the CDR3 is TGTGCCAGCAGCTTAGACAACAGTGGGGCTCAGCCCCAGCATTTT. Encoded protein: CASSLDNSGAQPQHF. The chain carries TRBV7-6 and TRBJ1-5; D is perhaps TRBD1 (5 bases). Trimming took 1 base from V and 6 from J, leaving 13 bases between them. The length of the CDR3 is 15 residues. Germline CDR1 SGHVS, CDR2 FNYEAQ.

Details on this clone: One end of the junction varies from germline; a read error may be responsible. The chain is built from TRBV7-2 and TRBJ2-1; 7 bases agree with TRBD2. CDR1 SGHTA and CDR2 FQGNSA come from the germline V gene. The CDR3 has 13 amino acids. The CDR3 region is CASSLAVENEQFF. DNA of the CDR3: TGTGCCAGCAGCCTAGCGGTGGAGAATGAGCAGTTCTTC.

The chain links TRBV7-4 to TRBJ1-2; weak D call: TRBD1 (5 bases). The CDR3 runs 17 residues. Germline CDR1 and CDR2: SGHVT and SQSDAQ. Trimming removed 1 base at V and 4 bases at J, with 19 bases between. CDR3 coding DNA: TGTGCCAGCAGCTTAGACGGGACCGCAAGCCCTCCCTATGGCTACACCTTC. Its translation: CASSLDGTASPPYGYTF.

The chain links TRBV10-1 to TRBJ2-2, with D hard to call. The CDR3 is 14 amino acids. Trimming shortened V by 4 bases and J by 1 base, and 7 bases separated the two germline ends. The V gene's germline CDR1 is WNHNN and CDR2 SYGVQD (reference sequence). The CDR3, as DNA: TGCGCCAGCAGTGGGCCACAGAACACCGGGGAGCTGTTTTTT. Its translation is CASSGPQNTGELFF.

V usage is TRBV7-3 and J usage is TRBJ2-3; the match to TRBD2 covers 12 bases. Unmatched junction bases numbered 13, after V lost 0 bases and J lost 3 bases. The CDR3 extends over 20 amino acids. The germline gives CDR1 SGHTA, CDR2 FQGTGA. CDR3: CASSLTPPSGRAGSTDTQYF. In DNA, the CDR3 is TGTGCCAGCAGCTTAACCCCTCCTAGCGGGAGGGCCGGGTCGACAGATACGCAGTATTTT.

The chain uses TRBV7-2 and TRBJ2-3; D possibly corresponds to TRBD2 (6 bases). V lost 5 bases and J 7 bases, leaving 10 bases between the germline ends. The V gene's germline CDR1 is SGHTA and CDR2 FQGNSA. CDR3 length: 12 amino acids. The CDR3 sequence is CASSHGGNTQYF. The CDR3 nucleotides read TGTGCCAGCAGCCATGGCGGGAATACGCAGTATTTT.

The genes are TRBV19 and TRBJ2-7; a weak D match, TRBD2 (6 bases). The germline CDR1 and CDR2 sequences are LNHDA and SQIVND (reference sequence). The CDR3 contains 13 residues. V dropped 7 bases and J dropped 4 bases, with 14 bases sitting between them. The CDR3 sequence is CASTTGTGYEQYF. CDR3 DNA sequence: TGTGCCAGTACCACGGGGACTGGGTACGAGCAGTACTTC.

This clone was seen more than once but under ten times. This sequence joins TRBV21-1 and TRBJ1-3; the DNA was not used to check the table's D call, TRBD1. TRBV21-1 is a pseudogene locus. The length of the CDR3 is 15 residues. This CDR3 is CASFGTPYSGNTIYF. The CDR3 bases are TGTGCCAGCTTTGGGACACCGTACTCTGGAAACACCATATATTTT.

The genes are TRBV27 and TRBJ1-1; D is perhaps TRBD1 (5 bases). The CDR3 is 13 residues long. Germline V lookup: CDR1 MNHEY, CDR2 SMNVEV (reference sequence). V dropped 2 bases and J dropped 7 bases, with 11 bases sitting between them. Here the CDR3 reads CASSLIWGVEAFF. The CDR3 DNA is TGTGCCAGCAGTTTAATTTGGGGGGTTGAAGCTTTCTTT.

The chain links TRBV6-1 to TRBJ1-2, with D maybe TRBD1 (6 bases). Germline CDR1 is MNHNS and CDR2 is SASEGT. This CDR3 has 15 amino acids. Trimming pared 2 bases from V and 4 bases from J, leaving 14 bases between. The CDR3 reads CASSERGGAAYGYTF. The CDR3 DNA follows: TGTGCCAGCAGTGAAAGGGGGGGAGCGGCCTATGGCTACACCTTC.

The rearrangement uses TRBV27 and TRBJ1-4; 7 nucleotides line up with TRBD1. This CDR3 contains 13 residues. J was trimmed by 9 bases and V by 10 bases; bases with no gene match: 11. Germline V gives CDR1 MNHEY, CDR2 SMNVEV (reference sequence). DNA for the CDR3: TGTGCCAACTCACTGACAGGGCGGAAAAAACTGTTTTTT. This gives the protein CANSLTGRKKLFF.

The rearrangement joins TRBV18 to TRBJ2-3; no clear D. Trimming removed 4 bases at V and 6 bases at J, with 8 bases between. Per the germline V gene, CDR1 is KGHSH and CDR2 is LQKENI. The CDR3 runs to 12 residues. The CDR3 sequence: CASSRPRDTQYF. The CDR3 DNA follows: TGTGCCAGCTCACGTCCAAGGGATACGCAGTATTTT.

V is TRBV5-4 and J is TRBJ2-4, with D tentatively TRBD2 (5 bases). The germline gives CDR1 SGHNT, CDR2 YYREEE (reference sequence). There are 13 residues in the CDR3. Deletions cut 3 bases from V and 6 bases from J, with 10 bases between. The CDR3 sequence: CASSSLDSNIQYF. The CDR3 DNA is TGTGCCAGCAGCTCCCTGGACTCAAACATTCAGTACTTC.

The rearrangement uses TRBV12-3 or TRBV12-4 and TRBJ1-1, with a tentative D call TRBD1 (5 bases). CDR3 size: 13 residues. Trimming cost V 4 bases and J 5 bases, with 11 bases left between them. The CDR3 DNA follows: TGTGCCAGCAGTTCTCAGGGTAGAACTGAAGCTTTCTTT. Translation gives CASSSQGRTEAFF.

CDR3 bases: TGTGCCAGCACCTCGGACAGGGCGTACAATGAGCAGTTCTTC. This codes for CASTSDRAYNEQFF. This chain links TRBV11-2 with TRBJ2-1; 8 bases align to TRBD1. V lost 7 bases and J lost 4; bases outside the gene matches: 6. This CDR3 comprises 14 residues. The germline V gene encodes CDR1 SGHAT and CDR2 FQNNGV.

The J gene is TRBJ2-7, the V gene TRBV3-1 (or the pseudogene TRBV3-2); TRBD1 is a possible D gene (5 bases). Germline V lookup: CDR1 LGHDT, CDR2 YNNKEL (reference sequence). The CDR3 contains 16 residues. Between the trimmed V and J ends, which lost 0 bases and 2 bases, there was a span of 14 bases. The CDR3 bases are TGTGCCAGCAGCCAAGAGGGGCCGCTTTTAACCTACGAGCAGTACTTC. Its translation: CASSQEGPLLTYEQYF.